This entry concerns a single T cell receptor (beta chain). Its matching antigen is unknown. The sequenced template was cDNA made from the entire isolated RNA. TCRdb's table, derived via immunoSEQ multiplex PCR, lists solely in-frame clones and lacks some. The sample lists hundreds of thousands of clones; about an eighth were seen once. Based on CD45RO/CCR7/CD25/CD127/CD95/CD27, CD4+ regulatory, stem cell-like memory, naive and central memory cells were sorted. The sample is drawn from a study of beta chain features in type 1 diabetes. Findings and limits, study-wide: cDNA sequencing could over-represent cells with high TCR expression. Type 1 diabetes patients had VDJ junctions that carried fewer insertions and more deletions. There was a moderate but significant shortening of TCRB CDR3s in all four CD4+ subsets of Type 1 diabetes patients. Naive, central memory and Treg TCRB repertoires seemed to resemble each other more closely in patients than they did in healthy donors.

The germline CDR1 and CDR2 sequences are LGHNA and YNFKEQ. CDR3 length: 18 amino acids. The trim removed 6 bases at V and 2 bases at J, leaving 12 bases unmatched. The V and J genes are TRBV4-2 and TRBJ2-2; 10 bases agree with TRBD2. The sample comprised naive CD4+ T cells from blood. This sequence originates from a man in his late teens or twenties with type 1 diabetes. DNA for the CDR3: TGTGCCAGCAGGGAAGGGGCTAGCGGGGGTACTAACACCGGGGAGCTGTTTTTT. Translation: CASREGASGGTNTGELFF.